The clone carrying this T cell receptor (beta chain) showed up many times. The sample is drawn from a study of T-cell memory formation after mild COVID-19. Turning to the study itself: There were largely donor-specific TCR clusters.

Constant-segment primers served in 5'RACE that generated TCR alpha and TCR beta cDNA libraries bearing sample barcodes and UMIs. Each CDR3 protein is one row after TCRdb ran MiXCR on the 5' RACE reads. The sample includes tens of thousands of distinct CDR3 sequences, about 6% of them seen just once. The CDR3 covers 17 residues. CDR1 and CDR2 from the germline V gene are LGHNA and YNFKEQ. V dropped 0 bases and J dropped 7 bases, with 19 bases sitting between them. The receptor was isolated from an adult who had mild COVID-19 (a few samples of this study predate the infection). Cell type and time point are not known. The chain carries TRBV4-2 and TRBJ2-1, with a tentative D call TRBD2 (6 bases). Sample: PBMCs or a T cell subset sorted from them (not recorded which). CDR3 in DNA: TGTGCCAGCAGCCAAGATCAGGCGGCGGGGCCCTGGAATGAGCAGTTCTTC. This translates into CASSQDQAAGPWNEQFF.